The rows below give T cell receptor beta chains drawn from one sample of a study of Ad26.COV2.S vaccination and SARS-CoV-2 variants. Clones were sequenced by immunoSEQ multiplex PCR, and TCRdb holds only the in-frame ones, with some missing. The sample shows about 320,000 clones, about 86% of them seen only once. The material was peripheral blood, obtained in a trial of Ad26.COV2.S vaccine versus placebo. These receptors all come from a person between 18 and 60 years old who received the Ad26.COV2.S COVID-19 vaccine or a placebo. CDR3s include the opening cysteine and the closing phenylalanine or tryptophan. Each record gives: V gene, CDR3 length, clone size, J gene, D gene, CDR3 protein, CDR3 DNA. D genes are given only for firm matches. Expanded clones get a size class; other rows say once, few or many, or leave the size out.

TRBV11-2	13	NA	TRBJ1-2	NA	CASSLDTPGGYTF	TGTGCCAGCAGCTTAGATACCCCAGGGGGCTACACCTTC
TRBV19	16	NA	TRBJ1-4	TRBD1	CASSIGTGATNEKLFF	TGTGCCAGTAGTATCGGGACAGGGGCAACTAATGAAAAACTGTTTTTT
TRBV18	18	NA	TRBJ1-6	NA	CASSPSAGLLSPDSPLHF	TGTGCCAGCTCACCATCTGCGGGACTACTTTCCCCGGATTCACCCCTCCACTTT
TRBV5-1	17	NA	TRBJ2-1	TRBD2	CASSRTSGGLRYNEQFF	TGCGCCAGCAGCAGGACTAGCGGGGGGCTCCGATACAATGAGCAGTTCTTC
TRBV7-2	14	NA	TRBJ2-3	NA	CASRYRGGIDTQYF	TGTGCCAGCAGGTACAGGGGCGGGATAGATACGCAGTATTTT
TRBV3-1/TRBV3-2	14	NA	TRBJ2-7	NA	CASSRAGTIYEQYF	TGTGCCAGCAGCCGGGCAGGTACGATCTACGAGCAGTACTTC
TRBV4-3	12	NA	TRBJ1-2	NA	CASSQEGYGYTF	TGCGCCAGCAGCCAAGAGGGCTATGGCTACACCTTC
TRBV25-1	15	NA	TRBJ2-5	TRBD2	CASSGQRGGSETQYF	TGTGCCAGCAGTGGGCAGCGGGGGGGCTCGGAGACCCAGTACTTC
TRBV29-1	11	NA	TRBJ2-7	NA	CSVVYWERQYF	TGCAGCGTGGTATACTGGGAGAGGCAGTACTTC
TRBV4-3	14	NA	TRBJ1-1	NA	CASSQDGGAGEAFF	TGCGCCAGCAGCCAAGATGGGGGAGCGGGTGAAGCTTTCTTT
TRBV6-2/TRBV6-3	18	few	TRBJ2-2	TRBD2	CASSYSSNSGENTGELFF	TGTGCCAGCAGTTACTCGAGTAACAGCGGGGAGAACACCGGGGAGCTGTTTTTT
TRBV5-1	16	NA	TRBJ2-2	TRBD2	CASSSSLAGGTGELFF	TGCGCCAGCAGCTCTTCATTAGCGGGGGGTACCGGGGAGCTGTTTTTT
TRBV6-5	11	few	TRBJ1-2	NA	CASSYGGGYTF	TGTGCCAGCAGTTACGGGGGTGGCTACACCTTC
TRBV4-3	15	NA	TRBJ2-1	NA	CASSQSDSSYNEQFF	TGCGCCAGCAGCCAATCCGACAGCTCCTACAATGAGCAGTTCTTC
TRBV10-3	15	NA	TRBJ1-1	NA	CAISGRINMNTEAFF	TGTGCCATCAGCGGACGGATCAATATGAACACTGAAGCTTTCTTT
TRBV6-6	11	once	TRBJ2-5	NA	CASSHQETQYF	TGTGCCAGCAGCCATCAAGAGACCCAGTACTTC
TRBV7-6	15	once	TRBJ1-4	TRBD1	CASSSPGQGTEKLFF	TGTGCCAGCAGCTCTCCGGGACAGGGGACCGAAAAACTGTTTTTT
TRBV5-8	16	once	TRBJ2-7	NA	CASSYFSGTSSYEQYF	TGTGCCAGCAGCTATTTTTCCGGGACAAGCTCCTACGAGCAGTACTTC
TRBV5-6	13	once	TRBJ2-5	NA	CASSLLGQETQYF	TGTGCCAGCAGCTTACTAGGGCAAGAGACCCAGTACTTC
TRBV3-1/TRBV3-2	17	NA	TRBJ2-7	NA	CASSQDRFRVASYEQYF	TGTGCCAGCAGCCAAGATCGGTTCAGGGTGGCATCCTACGAGCAGTACTTC
TRBV4-1	15	few	TRBJ1-4	NA	CASRASGTRGEKLFF	TGCGCCAGCAGGGCCTCCGGGACGAGGGGTGAAAAACTGTTTTTT
TRBV19	15	NA	TRBJ2-1	TRBD1	CASSRGQGAYNEQFF	TGTGCCAGTAGTAGGGGACAGGGTGCCTACAATGAGCAGTTCTTC
TRBV19	13	NA	TRBJ2-7	NA	CASSNYDGAEQYF	TGTGCCAGTAGTAATTACGACGGCGCCGAGCAGTACTTC
TRBV24-1	13	NA	TRBJ2-3	NA	CATSDGEKDTQYF	TGTGCCACCAGTGATGGGGAGAAGGATACGCAGTATTTT
TRBV12-5	11	NA	TRBJ1-2	NA	CASGPRPGYTF	TGTGCTAGTGGTCCAAGGCCCGGCTACACCTTC